The 20 T cell receptor beta chains presented below share a single source sample, sequenced in a study of blood T cell repertoires in COVID-19. Assay used: immunoSEQ multiplex PCR; TCRdb lists only in-frame clones, some missing. The table shows 100,000 to 150,000 clones, with about 80% occurring only once. Material for sequencing was peripheral blood. The receptors originated from a man aged 40-50 years with active or convalescent COVID-19.

The gene calls are TRBV2 and TRBJ1-5; D not resolved. The V gene lost 2 bases and the J gene lost 2 bases, with 13 bases spanning the gap. CDR1 is SNHLY, CDR2 FYNNEI, per germline. This CDR3 is built from 16 residues. The CDR3 spells CASSERLIRGNQPQHF. The CDR3 bases are TGTGCCAGCAGTGAACGACTCATCCGGGGCAATCAGCCCCAGCATTTT.

Worth noting for this clone: This specimen includes other DNA sequences encoding the same CDR3. CDR3 region: CASSLDPGSNYGYTF. DNA of the CDR3: TGCGCCAGCAGCTTGGATCCAGGGTCCAACTATGGCTACACCTTC. The chain combines TRBV5-1 with TRBJ1-2; maybe TRBD1 (5 bases). V was pared by 0 bases and J by 2 bases, with 11 bases between. The CDR3 has 15 residues. The germline V gene encodes CDR1 SGHRS and CDR2 YFSETQ. Filled out from reference TRBV5-1 and TRBJ1-2, the complete variable domain reads KAGVTQTPRYLIKTRGQQVTLSCSPISGHRSVSWYQQTPGQGLQFLFEYFSETQRNKGNFPGRFSGRQFSNSRSEMNVSTLELGDSALYLCASSLDPGSNYGYTFGSGTRLTVV.

The chain joins TRBV27 to TRBJ1-3; 9 bases match TRBD1. V lost 2 bases and J lost 3; bases outside the gene matches: 5. Germline CDR1 reads MNHEY; CDR2 reads SMNVEV (reference sequence). The CDR3 length is 16 residues. CDR3 sequence: CASSLTGTGSGNTIYF. The CDR3 DNA is TGTGCCAGCAGTTTAACCGGGACAGGGAGTGGAAACACCATATATTTT.

The rearrangement links TRBV4-2 to TRBJ2-3, with TRBD2 matching over 7 bases. The CDR3 is 14 residues long. The germline V gene encodes CDR1 LGHNA and CDR2 YNFKEQ. The V gene end was trimmed by 4 bases and the J gene end by 2 bases; junction bases not matched to a gene: 3. CDR3 protein: CASSLSGPTDTQYF. The CDR3 coding sequence is TGTGCCAGCAGCCTTAGCGGGCCCACAGATACGCAGTATTTT.

The V call is TRBV2, the J call TRBJ2-7, with 7 bases aligning to TRBD1. V lost 4 bases and J lost 2; bases outside the gene matches: 8. Germline-derived CDR1 and CDR2 are SNHLY and FYNNEI. The CDR3 is made up of 15 amino acids. The CDR3 coding sequence is TGTGCCAGCAGTGTGAATGAGGGGGCCCCCTACGAGCAGTACTTC. This translates into CASSVNEGAPYEQYF.

In nucleotides, the CDR3 is TGTGCCAGCAGCTTCGGAGGGACTTGGAATCAGCCCCAGCATTTT. It yields the protein CASSFGGTWNQPQHF. The chain joins TRBV7-9 to TRBJ1-5; possibly TRBD1 for D (5 bases). Germline V gene sequence: CDR1 SEHNR, CDR2 FQNEAQ (reference sequence). The CDR3 spans 15 residues. V lost 3 bases, J lost 4 bases, and 13 bases lay in between. Using reference TRBV7-9 and TRBJ1-5 for the parts outside the CDR3, the full variable domain is DTGVSQNPRHKITKRGQNVTFRCDPISEHNRLYWYRQTLGQGPEFLTYFQNEAQLEKSRLLSDRFSAERPKGSFSTLEIQRTEQGDSAMYLCASSFGGTWNQPQHFGDGTRLSIL.

CDR3 protein: CASSSTGQRNTEAFF. The DNA for the CDR3 is TGCGCCAGCAGTTCGACGGGACAGAGGAACACTGAAGCTTTCTTT. V gene TRBV5-1 combines with J gene TRBJ1-1; 7 bases are a match to TRBD1. Losses at the gene ends were 5 bases for V and 1 base for J; bases not matched to a gene: 8. Germline assignment: CDR1 SGHRS and CDR2 YFSETQ. The CDR3 has 15 amino acids. The whole variable domain, filled in from reference TRBV5-1 and TRBJ1-1, reads KAGVTQTPRYLIKTRGQQVTLSCSPISGHRSVSWYQQTPGQGLQFLFEYFSETQRNKGNFPGRFSGRQFSNSRSEMNVSTLELGDSALYLCASSSTGQRNTEAFFGQGTRLTVV.

The chain uses TRBV19 and TRBJ2-1; D is possibly TRBD1 (6 bases). The CDR3 has 15 residues. Trimming removed 8 bases from V and 3 bases from J, with 17 bases in between. The germline V gene has CDR1 LNHDA and CDR2 SQIVND (reference sequence). The CDR3 DNA reads TGTGCCAGTCAACCTCCGGCGACAGGCTACAATGAGCAGTTCTTC. Amino acids: CASQPPATGYNEQFF.

The chain is built from TRBV7-2 and TRBJ2-7; 15 bases match TRBD2. Germline values: CDR1 SGHTA, CDR2 FQGNSA. CDR3 length: 16 amino acids. The junction had 9 bases not matched to a gene; V was cut back by 5 bases and J by 7 bases. The CDR3 loop reads CASSRRGTSGGYEQYF. CDR3 DNA sequence: TGTGCCAGCAGCCGGAGAGGGACTAGCGGGGGGTATGAGCAGTACTTC.

The chain combines TRBV27 with TRBJ1-1, with no clear D. Trimming removed 1 base at V and 2 bases at J, with 5 bases between. The CDR3 is 13 amino acids. Germline assignment: CDR1 MNHEY and CDR2 SMNVEV (reference sequence). CDR3 DNA: TGTGCCAGCAGTTTATATAGAAACACTGAAGCTTTCTTT. Protein sequence: CASSLYRNTEAFF.

The chain has TRBV7-2 and TRBJ2-5; perhaps TRBD2 as D (6 bases). Germline CDR1 is SGHTA and CDR2 is FQGNSA. CDR3 length equals 16 residues. V was trimmed by 5 bases and J by 2 bases, leaving 18 bases between them. The CDR3 protein is CASSPRDRDLQETQYF. In nucleotides, the CDR3 is TGTGCCAGCAGCCCGAGGGATCGGGACTTACAAGAGACCCAGTACTTC. Looking up the rest from reference TRBV7-2 and TRBJ2-5 gives the full variable domain: GAGVSQSPSNKVTEKGKDVELRCDPISGHTALYWYRQSLGQGLEFLIYFQGNSAPDKSGLPSDRFSAERTGGSVSTLTIQRTQQEDSAVYLCASSPRDRDLQETQYFGPGTRLLVL.

The V and J genes are TRBV5-1 and TRBJ1-3; D gene ambiguous. CDR3 length: 15 residues. Germline V gene lookup returns CDR1 SGHRS and CDR2 YFSETQ. Between the trimmed V and J ends, which lost 0 bases and 0 bases, there was a span of 7 bases. CDR3 in amino acids: CASSLESVSGNTIYF. CDR3 sequence (DNA): TGCGCCAGCAGCTTGGAATCGGTCTCTGGAAACACCATATATTTT.

The J gene is TRBJ1-5, the V gene TRBV6-2 or TRBV6-3; D unclear. CDR1 is MNHEY, CDR2 SVGEGT, per germline. The V gene lost 3 bases and the J gene lost 2 bases, with 14 bases spanning the gap. The CDR3 has 16 residues. CDR3 protein: CASSYRARAGNQPQHF. The CDR3 nucleotides are TGTGCCAGCAGTTATCGGGCAAGAGCGGGCAATCAGCCCCAGCATTTT.

The chain has TRBV19 and TRBJ1-6, with 8 positions matching TRBD1. Germline V gives CDR1 LNHDA, CDR2 SQIVND (reference sequence). CDR3 size: 13 residues. J lost 8 bases, V lost 6 bases, and 3 bases had no gene match. The CDR3 protein is CASRLTGDSPLHF. The CDR3 DNA is TGTGCCAGTAGGTTGACAGGGGATTCACCCCTCCACTTT.

This clone occurred once. The chain has TRBV5-1 and TRBJ2-3, with D possibly being TRBD1 (5 bases). V dropped 4 bases and J dropped 2 bases, with 8 bases sitting between them. CDR3 length: 13 amino acids. Per the germline V gene, CDR1 is SGHRS and CDR2 is YFSETQ. The CDR3 DNA follows: TGCGCCAGCAGCGCAGGGTTCACAGATACGCAGTATTTT. Translated, it gives CASSAGFTDTQYF.

V usage is TRBV7-9 and J usage is TRBJ2-1, with 8 bases fitting TRBD2. The CDR3 sequence is 15 residues long. V lost 1 base, J lost 6 bases, and 5 bases stayed unmatched. Germline values: CDR1 SEHNR, CDR2 FQNEAQ (reference sequence). In DNA form, the CDR3 reads TGTGCCAGCAGCTTAGTTCCCGGACTAGCCAATGAGCAGTTCTTC. This gives the protein CASSLVPGLANEQFF.

CDR3 residues: CASSVGLAGGGENIQYF. CDR3 bases: TGTGCCAGCAGCGTAGGCCTAGCCGGGGGAGGGGAAAACATTCAGTACTTC. The V call is TRBV9, the J call TRBJ2-4, with 7 bases aligning to TRBD2. The CDR3 covers 17 residues. Germline lookup yields CDR1 SGDLS and CDR2 YYNGEE. The V segment lost 0 bases and the J segment 5 bases; nucleotides outside the gene matches: 11.

The chain combines TRBV2 with TRBJ1-5; a possible D gene is TRBD1 (5 bases). Germline assignment: CDR1 SNHLY and CDR2 FYNNEI. V lost 3 bases, J lost 2 bases, and 14 bases lay in between. The CDR3 is 16 residues long. CDR3 DNA: TGTGCCAGCAGTGATGACCAGGGTTTTCGCAATCAGCCCCAGCATTTT. Residues: CASSDDQGFRNQPQHF.

V is TRBV10-3 and J is TRBJ2-7; D unresolved. Germline CDR1 reads ENHRY; CDR2 reads SYGVKD. With 5 bases removed from V and 0 bases from J, the gap between germline ends came to 5 bases. CDR3 size: 12 residues. The CDR3 sequence: CAISSSSYEQYF. CDR3 bases: TGTGCCATCAGTTCCAGCTCCTACGAGCAGTACTTC.

CDR3 bases: TGTGCCAGCAGCACCGCTAGCGGGGGGTCGGGTACGCAGTATTTT. It yields the protein CASSTASGGSGTQYF. The V gene is TRBV7-9, the J gene TRBJ2-3; 11 bases match TRBD2. The CDR3 covers 15 residues. Trimming took 5 bases from V and 8 from J; bases not matched to a gene: 9. The germline V gene has CDR1 SEHNR and CDR2 FQNEAQ (reference sequence).